This entry concerns a single T cell receptor (beta chain). Its antigen is unknown. No much larger clone is present one base from it, and per-base qualities are unavailable. Receptors were amplified or captured by the immunoSEQ multiplex PCR assay. A mixture of 60 forward primers for TCR Vbeta segments and 13 reverse primers for TCR Jbeta segments was used in the multiplex PCR. The CDR3 region of rearranged TCR beta genes was amplified from genomic DNA by a multiplex PCR assay. On the Illumina HiSeq System, the amplified TCR beta libraries were sequenced as 87-base-pair reads. The original pipeline was this. A later analysis counted approximately 76 million unique TCR beta chains across the 666 repertoires, and around 12 million of these chains were shared by at least two donors. Raw reads were error-corrected and collapsed into unique sequences by a nearest-neighbor algorithm in which closely related sequences were merged to remove PCR and sequencing errors. CDR3 sequences were aligned to IMGT reference sequences to assign V, D and J gene segments. For a sequence to be retained, at least a six-nucleotide match to both a V gene segment and a J gene segment was required. A rearrangement counted as productive if the CDR3 had no stop codons and remained in frame with V and J, and every other rearrangement counted as non-productive. CDR3 was defined according to IMGT convention as the region running from the second conserved V-encoded cysteine to the conserved J-encoded phenylalanine. The earlier analysis of roughly 590 of the donors excluded sequences that lacked an unambiguous match to a single V gene segment. An earlier analysis of a few hundred of the donors classified V segments as functional when productive rearrangements were above 56.7% and as segregating when the standard deviation between donors was above 5%. To diagnose cytomegalovirus status from the catalog of TCR beta chain sequences, a statistical classification framework was built. V and J gene assignment, in a later analysis, came from comparing TCR nucleotide sequences with IMGT/GENE-DB human TR gene sequences. In a later analysis, CDR3 sequences and most-parsimonious VDJ recombination scenarios were assigned using the TCRdist pipeline. In a later analysis, every TCR beta chain was defined by the combination of its CDR3 amino acid sequence and its V-gene family, and reads without a unique V-gene family were dropped. To address suspected cross-contamination and a sequencing artifact, a later analysis removed around 600 highly shared, low-generation-probability nucleotide sequences. A later analysis calculated a clonal expansion index for each public chain from normalized within-repertoire ranks of inferred template counts. A later analysis computed generation probabilities with a VDJ recombination model fitted to out-of-frame rearrangements, and checked the results against IGoR. A later analysis scored TCR-TCR, TCR-HLA and TCR-CMV co-occurrence with hypergeometric tests, applying a repertoire-size bias correction to TCR pairs. False discovery rates were estimated in a later analysis by permuting HLA or CMV assignments 20 times. In a later analysis, co-occurring TCRs were grouped using DBSCAN, with TCRdist sequence similarity added in when clustering inside HLA-allele-positive subsets. Co-occurrence clustering excluded repertoires with fewer than 30,000 or more than 120,000 public chains, plus five with anomalous nucleotide sharing. In TCRdb, the immuneACCESS table is reduced to in-frame sequences with V and J assigned. These tables do not hold every clone; where another copy was compared, an unresolved V gene accounts for under half, and the others remain unexplained. That table supplies the V and J calls and clone size; D and trimming were determined from the DNA. This sample comprises about 110,000 clones, over 60% of them detected only once. Clones ranked in the top ten supply 4.8% of the sample.

The cohort comprised some 730 healthy bone marrow donors. At the time of sampling, all cohort members were nominally healthy, though unrecorded immune exposures were likely present. The donor was CMV seropositive and was included in the group of 250 to 350 seropositive cohort members. A peripheral blood sample was provided by each donor, and peripheral blood mononuclear cells were used for TCR beta sequencing. Genomic DNA was extracted from the blood cell samples with the Qiagen DNeasy Blood Extraction Kit. This sample is part of a study of cytomegalovirus exposure and HLA in healthy donors (dated by TCRdb to 2015 to 2018). Context from the whole study: An earlier analysis of roughly 500 of the donors reported 276 Gb of sequence data and 95 million to 130 million unique TCR beta sequences obtained from approximately 180 million T cells. Every discovery cohort repertoire had been produced on one sequencing platform. Donor age, sex, ethnicity and CMV serostatus were compiled together with the repertoire data. The study profiled the T cell repertoires of 500 to 800 subjects by immunosequencing and related them to cytomegalovirus serostatus. Along with the roughly 610-subject first cohort, a separate validation cohort of over a hundred different subjects was used. The genetic ancestry cluster associated with self-reported Caucasian donors included roughly 84% of the roughly 400 genotyped donors. The number of typed donors differed by locus: about 620-640 for A, B, C, DRB1 and DQB1; 500 to 550 for DQA1; 606 for DPA1; and about 450 for DPB1. To decide whether each TCR beta V gene segment behaved as functional or pseudogenic, an earlier analysis of 587 of the donors relied on high-throughput TCR beta sequencing. Several DR-DQ haplotypes were treated as single units for association and clustering because of strong linkage in the cohort. Across some 400 genotyped donors of the cohort, an average of approximately 200,000 unique TCR beta nucleotide sequences per donor were sequenced, and approximately 19% of those sequences were non-productive. A later analysis re-analyzed previously published TCR beta repertoires from 500 to 700 donors and added high-resolution HLA genotyping to study TCR occurrence patterns. High-throughput TCR immunosequencing, statistical association of individual TCRs with disease status, and machine learning were combined to predict cytomegalovirus infection status. The later analysis used no new phenotypic data to find candidate immune exposures, relying instead on TCR beta sequences and their occurrence across donors. Genome-wide SNP genotypes for about 60% of the roughly 670 donors were used in a later genetic analysis, which treated that subset as a discovery cohort. The study was designed to test whether signatures of past pathogen exposure could be identified by cataloging public T cell receptors. An early release that covered fewer than 800 HLA-typed donors contained about 300 gigabases of sequencing data and around 80 million unique TCR sequences. Both class I and class II loci were covered by HLA typing, at four-digit resolution. Overall study outcomes, separate from this receptor: In a later analysis, 16,951 TCR beta sequences were associated with specific HLA alleles at a false discovery rate of 0.05. Three of the identified cytomegalovirus-associated TCR beta chains were confirmed in vitro to be specific for cytomegalovirus antigens. The only immune exposure information available for the cohort was CMV serostatus. Across donors, most TCR sequences were observed very rarely, whereas some public TCRs were present in many individuals. In an earlier analysis of roughly 500 of the donors, most TCR beta V segments appeared in productive rearrangements about 90% or about 30% of the time, broadly matching IMGT annotations. The classifier was reported to diagnose cytomegalovirus status with high specificity and sensitivity in both the original and validation cohorts. The presence/absence analyses assumed that sequencing depth was roughly uniform across donors, and that assumption may not be true. In a later analysis, HLA-associated TCR beta chains showed more clonal expansion and lower generation probabilities than non-associated chains that were equally common. According to the authors, the approach could potentially be generalized to other disease states and immunological phenotypes. Assigning TCR associations to individual alleles was difficult when HLA alleles, especially DR and DQ, strongly co-occurred. In this cohort, only TCR beta chains were sequenced, and detectable features were limited by the absence of alpha or paired-chain data. V-gene and J-gene trimming of TCR beta chains was associated with a missense DCLRE1C variant in a later genetic analysis, and the association was replicated in an independent cohort. A cluster of highly shared sequence variants was judged likely to represent a technical artifact of the sequencing pipeline. According to a later analysis, TCR association rates differed among HLA loci, with DRB1 alleles showing the most associated TCRs and HLA-C alleles showing the fewest. According to a later analysis, parvovirus B19, influenza, CMV and Epstein-Barr virus appeared linked to several top co-occurrence clusters. A further reported finding was that TCR beta sequences accurately predicted the HLA-A and HLA-B alleles for most subjects in the first cohort. In the study, roughly 160 TCR beta chains were listed as associated with cytomegalovirus. Linkage disequilibrium might explain the correlated functional status among segregating V segments, but an unknown experimental factor could not be ruled out. A later analysis found that most CMV-associated TCR beta chains appeared HLA-restricted, with HLA associations seemingly driven largely by CMV exposure. Some IMGT-functional V segments, including TRBV6-2 and TRBV6-3, could not be told apart with the 87-base-pair reads, so those segments were excluded. Compared with the approximately 710-donor mean, donors in an Asian-associated ancestry cluster had fewer N-insertions in productive TCRs, according to a later genetic analysis. Because HLA typing was unavailable for some donors at each locus, only the typed subset was used in association tests. The earlier analysis of a few hundred of the donors excluded 15 to 20 rarely observed V segments, including chromosome 9 orphons, because counts were too low.

V is trimmed back by 4 bases and J by 6 bases, and the junction contains 10 bases that no gene match accounts for. For CDR1 and CDR2, the germline V gene lists SGDLS and YYNGEE. Including the terminal cysteine and phenylalanine, the CDR3 comprises 15 residues. Just the 45-base CDR3 DNA is kept, in frame starting at base 1. The sequenced sample was PBMCs. The chain joins TRBV9 to TRBJ2-1; a stretch of 7 junction bases matches TRBD1. This receptor was identified in a man between 25 and 39 years old in good health and CMV-seropositive. The CDR3 region reads CASSPGTAVGNEQFF. The DNA is as follows: TGTGCCAGCAGCCCAGGGACAGCCGTCGGCAATGAGCAGTTCTTC. Here the CDR3 is joined to the reference TRBV9 and TRBJ2-1 genes, and the full variable domain is: DSGVTQTPKHLITATGQRVTLRCSPRSGDLSVYWYQQSLDQGLQFLIQYYNGEERAKGNILERFSAQQFPDLHSELNLSSLELGDSALYFCASSPGTAVGNEQFFGPGTRLTVL.